This passage covers 20 T cell receptor beta chains from one sample sequenced in a study of T cells in Graves' hyperthyroidism and ophthalmopathy. Regions amplified from RNA transcripts were the TCR beta CDR3 regions. Carried out on the TCR CDR3, a first-round RT-PCR used the HTBI primer set. TCRdb passed the multiplex PCR reads through MiXCR, listing each CDR3 protein once. The sample lists some 600,000 distinct CDR3 sequences, roughly 13% seen once, with more than 4.5% in the top ten. What was sequenced was blood. The source of these receptors is a woman in her 30s with Graves' hyperthyroidism that later progressed to Graves' ophthalmopathy.

This clonotype was seen repeatedly, ten times or more. Written as DNA, the CDR3 is TGCAGCGTCTACCTAGAGGGGGACAGTTCCTATGGCTACACCTTC. This sequence encodes CSVYLEGDSSYGYTF. The chain has TRBV29-1 and TRBJ1-2, with 7 bases lining up with TRBD1. CDR1 is SQVTM and CDR2 is ANQGSEA in the germline V gene. The CDR3 length is 15 residues. After removal of 6 bases from V and 4 bases from J, the junction contained 14 bases not matched to a gene. The entire variable domain, with the rest obtained from reference TRBV29-1 and TRBJ1-2, is as follows: SAVISQKPSRDICQRGTSLTIQCQVDSQVTMMFWYRQQPGQSLTLIATANQGSEATYESGFVIDKFPISRPNLTFSTLTVSNMSPEDSSIYLCSVYLEGDSSYGYTFGSGTRLTVV.

At least ten counts were recorded for this clonotype. The rearrangement joins TRBV19 to TRBJ1-1, with D hard to call. CDR3 length: 13 residues. V lost 3 bases, J lost 6 bases, and 11 bases lay in between. CDR1 and CDR2 (germline): LNHDA, SQIVND (reference sequence). DNA of the CDR3: TGTGCCAGTAGTATTGGTGCAGGAGCTGAAGCTTTCTTT. Translating gives CASSIGAGAEAFF. Variable domain in full (rest from reference TRBV19 and TRBJ1-1): DGGITQSPKYLFRKEGQNVTLSCEQNLNHDAMYWYRQDPGQGLRLIYYSQIVNDFQKGDIAEGYSVSREKKESFPLTVTSAQKNPTAFYLCASSIGAGAEAFFGQGTRLTVV.

This clonotype was seen ten or more times. The V call is TRBV24-1, the J call TRBJ2-2, with D unresolved. The CDR3 extends over 13 amino acids. CDR1 is KGHDR, CDR2 SFDVKD, per germline. Trimming pared 2 bases from V and 7 bases from J, leaving 7 bases between. The CDR3 sequence is CATSDSLGGELFF. CDR3 in DNA: TGTGCCACCAGTGATTCTCTAGGCGGGGAGCTGTTTTTT.

This clonotype was seen only once. The chain combines TRBV7-2 with TRBJ2-7, with 8 bases that match TRBD2. CDR3 length equals 15 residues. The ends lost 4 bases at V and 0 bases at J; junction bases unmatched: 5. Germline CDR1 is SGHTA and CDR2 is FQGNSA. CDR3 bases: TGTGCCAGCAGCTCCCCGGGAGGGAGCTCCTACGAGCAGTACTTC. Translation: CASSSPGGSSYEQYF. The full variable domain, its missing parts supplied by reference TRBV7-2 and TRBJ2-7, is GAGVSQSPSNKVTEKGKDVELRCDPISGHTALYWYRQSLGQGLEFLIYFQGNSAPDKSGLPSDRFSAERTGGSVSTLTIQRTQQEDSAVYLCASSSPGGSSYEQYFGPGTRLTVT.

Concerning this clonotype itself: This may be a read error: a much more frequent sequence differs by one nucleotide. The chain uses TRBV19 and TRBJ1-3; D unclear. Germline assignment: CDR1 LNHDA and CDR2 SQIVND (reference sequence). The CDR3 is made up of 15 amino acids. The CDR3 DNA follows: TGTGCCAGTAGTTTCCCCGGACTCTCTGTAAACACCATATATTTT. Protein sequence: CASSFPGLSVNTIYF.

This clonotype has at least ten counts. This chain joins TRBV18 and TRBJ1-4; 9 positions agree with TRBD1. With 2 bases clipped from V and 3 bases from J, the junction kept 4 bases outside the gene matches. CDR1 and CDR2 (germline): KGHSH, LQKENI. The CDR3 totals 16 residues. The CDR3 DNA is TGTGCCAGCTCACCATTGGGGACAGGGTCTAATGAAAAACTGTTTTTT. As protein: CASSPLGTGSNEKLFF.

This clonotype was counted ten times or more. This chain uses TRBV20-1 with TRBJ2-7; D is unresolved. From germline, CDR1 is DFQATT and CDR2 SNEGSKA (reference sequence). With 3 bases removed from V and 7 bases from J, the gap between germline ends came to 16 bases. The CDR3 spans 13 residues. As DNA, the CDR3 is TGCAGTGCTAGTTTCCCTCCTTCTTGGGAGCAGTACTTC. It yields the protein CSASFPPSWEQYF.

This clonotype was detected many times. The chain recombines TRBV28 with TRBJ2-1; D is uncertain. This CDR3 spans 13 amino acids. Germline V gene sequence: CDR1 MDHEN, CDR2 SYDVKM. V dropped 2 bases and J dropped 4 bases, with 6 bases sitting between them. The CDR3 DNA follows: TGTGCCAGCAGTTTAGGTACTTACAATGAGCAGTTCTTC. Its protein product is CASSLGTYNEQFF. The variable domain in full, with the rest retrieved from reference TRBV28 and TRBJ2-1, is DVKVTQSSRYLVKRTGEKVFLECVQDMDHENMFWYRQDPGLGLRLIYFSYDVKMKEKGDIPEGYSVSREKKERFSLILESASTNQTSMYLCASSLGTYNEQFFGPGTRLTVL.

This chain uses TRBV27 with TRBJ2-7, with D possibly TRBD2 on 5 matching bases. The CDR3 loop spans 14 amino acids. Trimming cost V 4 bases and J 2 bases, with 12 bases left between them. CDR1 is MNHEY, CDR2 SMNVEV, per germline (reference sequence). The CDR3 nucleotides read TGTGCCAGCAGTTCAGGACTGAAACCCTACGAGCAGTACTTC. Translating gives CASSSGLKPYEQYF.

This clonotype was observed at least ten times. The chain carries TRBV7-2 and TRBJ2-7, with 9 bases aligning to TRBD1. The CDR3 length is 14 residues. V shed 4 bases and J 2 bases; nucleotides not matched to a gene: 3. CDR1 and CDR2 from the germline V gene are SGHTA and FQGNSA. CDR3 bases: TGTGCCAGCAGCTCGGGGACAGGGACCTACGAGCAGTACTTC. Translating it yields CASSSGTGTYEQYF.

This clonotype was picked up many times. V usage is TRBV20-1 and J usage is TRBJ2-2, with TRBD2 identical over 11 bases. CDR1 and CDR2 from the germline V gene are DFQATT and SNEGSKA (reference sequence). The CDR3 is 15 residues long. Trimming cost V 6 bases and J 6 bases; bases outside gene matches: 9. The CDR3 reads CSAVAGGPLPGELFF. The CDR3 region has the DNA TGCAGTGCAGTAGCGGGAGGGCCTCTCCCCGGGGAGCTGTTTTTT.

This clonotype appeared many times. The chain combines TRBV20-1 with TRBJ1-1, with D possibly TRBD1 on 6 matching bases. Trimming left V 2 bases short and J 1 base short, with 14 bases between. Looked up from germline, CDR1 is DFQATT and CDR2 is SNEGSKA (reference sequence). The CDR3 loop spans 15 amino acids. CDR3 nucleotide sequence: TGCAGTGCTAGAAATTGGCAGGGGCGGAACACTGAAGCTTTCTTT. Translated: CSARNWQGRNTEAFF.

There are many counts of this clonotype. This chain connects TRBV28 to TRBJ2-7; TRBD1 aligns across 7 bases. The CDR3 totals 14 residues. The junction had 10 bases not matched to a gene; V was cut back by 7 bases and J by 4 bases. Per germline, CDR1 MDHEN and CDR2 SYDVKM. The CDR3 loop reads CASTMTGSNYEQYF. The CDR3 DNA reads TGTGCCAGCACCATGACAGGGTCTAATTACGAGCAGTACTTC.

The rearrangement joins TRBV6-1 to TRBJ2-6; the match to TRBD2 covers 7 bases. The CDR3 covers 17 residues. V lost 6 bases, J lost 0 bases, and 8 bases stayed unmatched. Germline loops: CDR1 MNHNS, CDR2 SASEGT. The chain's CDR3 is CASRLFPGGSGANVLTF. The CDR3 DNA follows: TGTGCCAGCAGGCTATTTCCGGGGGGCTCTGGGGCCAACGTCCTGACTTTC.

Note on this clonotype: Since a much larger clone is just one base distant, this may be a read error. The chain combines TRBV6-2 or TRBV6-3 with TRBJ2-3; D is uncertain. The CDR3 length is 17 residues. Per germline, CDR1 MNHEY and CDR2 SVGEGT. The V gene lost 4 bases and the J gene lost 0 bases, with 17 bases spanning the gap. CDR3 DNA sequence: TGTGCCAGCAGTTTCCCCAGCACGCCTCCTAGCACAGATACGCAGTATTTT. Translated: CASSFPSTPPSTDTQYF.

This clonotype was seen many times. V and J are TRBV10-3 and TRBJ1-4; the D gene is possibly TRBD1 (5 bases). The CDR3 spans 14 residues. Germline loops: CDR1 ENHRY, CDR2 SYGVKD. Trimming left V 2 bases short and J 3 bases short, with 7 bases between. The CDR3 sequence is CAISEGTSNEKLFF. The CDR3 DNA sequence: TGTGCCATCAGTGAGGGGACTTCTAATGAAAAACTGTTTTTT.

This clonotype was counted only a few times. A much bigger clone sits one base away, suggesting this may be a read error. This rearrangement joins TRBV29-1 to TRBJ1-2, with TRBD1 matching 7 bases. The CDR3 loop spans 13 amino acids. Trimming at V came to 4 bases and at J to 8 bases, leaving 10 bases not matched to a gene. Germline CDR1 SQVTM, CDR2 ANQGSEA. The CDR3 here is CSVVLNSGGGYTF. The CDR3 region has the DNA TGCAGCGTTGTTCTTAACTCAGGGGGGGGCTACACCTTC.

This clonotype was detected ten times or more. This chain links TRBV28 with TRBJ2-3, with 9 bases lining up with TRBD1. This CDR3 is 16 amino acids long. J gave up 5 bases and V 5 bases, and 11 bases lay outside the gene matches. In germline, CDR1 is MDHEN, CDR2 SYDVKM. The CDR3 loop is CASSEPGQGIGDTQYF. The CDR3 DNA reads TGTGCCAGCAGTGAACCGGGACAGGGAATTGGAGATACGCAGTATTTT.

This sequence joins TRBV5-1 and TRBJ2-7; no firm D call. CDR3 length: 15 amino acids. CDR1 and CDR2 from the germline V gene are SGHRS and YFSETQ. V was shortened by 2 bases and J by 0 bases, with 12 bases between the two germline ends. CDR3 nucleotide sequence: TGCGCCAGCAGCTTCGACGTAGGAAACTCCTACGAGCAGTACTTC. Translating gives CASSFDVGNSYEQYF.

This clonotype has a count of ten or more. J is TRBJ2-7 and V is TRBV27; perhaps TRBD2 as D (8 bases). The CDR3 sequence is 15 residues long. The germline V and J ends were trimmed by 5 bases and 3 bases, with 17 bases remaining between them. The V gene's germline CDR1 is MNHEY and CDR2 SMNVEV (reference sequence). The CDR3 is CASSPTGTSGYEQYF. CDR3 sequence (DNA): TGTGCCAGCAGTCCGACAGGGACTAGTGGCTACGAGCAGTACTTC.